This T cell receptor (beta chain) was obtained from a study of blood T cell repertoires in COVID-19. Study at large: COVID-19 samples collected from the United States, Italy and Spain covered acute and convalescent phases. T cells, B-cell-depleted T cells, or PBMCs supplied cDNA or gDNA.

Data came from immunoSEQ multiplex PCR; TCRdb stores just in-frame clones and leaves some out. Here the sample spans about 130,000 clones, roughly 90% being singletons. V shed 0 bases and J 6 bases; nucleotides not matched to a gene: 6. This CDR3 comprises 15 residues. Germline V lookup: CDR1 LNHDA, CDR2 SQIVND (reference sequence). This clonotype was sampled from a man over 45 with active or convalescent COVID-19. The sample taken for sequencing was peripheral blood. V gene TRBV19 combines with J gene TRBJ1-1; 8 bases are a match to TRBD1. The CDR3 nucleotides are TGTGCCAGTAGTATAGAAAGACAGGGGTTGGCTGAAGCTTTCTTT. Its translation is CASSIERQGLAEAFF.